The entry below gives a single T cell receptor beta chain sequence along with its context. Its antigen remains undetermined. Base qualities are missing; no much larger clone stands one base away. Collaborating institutions collected whole blood in K2EDTA tubes following their own protocols. For TCRbeta analysis, collaborators shipped samples in one of three forms: frozen whole blood, isolated PBMCs, or DNA extracted from either of those sample types. This record comes from a study of blood T cell repertoires in COVID-19 (dated by TCRdb to 2018 to 2020). Regarding the research as a whole: Collaborator samples came from the United States, Italy and Spain and covered acute and convalescent phases of COVID-19. The prospective study material was composed of cDNA or gDNA derived from T cells, B-cell-depleted T cells, or PBMCs. The dataset comprised deeply sampled blood TCRbeta repertoires from subjects exposed to, actively infected with, or recovered from COVID-19. The repertoires were released in a freely available public database intended as a resource for research on the immune response to SARS-CoV-2. Samples were obtained from the ongoing ImmuneRACE study (first 160 participants) and from some 1,300 subjects provided by 6 global collaborators. A de-identified subject ID, COVID-19 status, age in years and sex were almost always included in the sample metadata. Where available, HLA class I and class II types were obtained from metadata supplied by the sample provider rather than from assay-based typing. Overall study outcomes, separate from this receptor: Clinical and demographic metadata were provided uncurated, with the amount varying by source and participant.

Including the terminal cysteine and phenylalanine, the CDR3 comprises 14 residues. Only CDR3 DNA remains: 42 bases, in frame from the first base. For CDR1 and CDR2, the germline V gene lists MNHEY and SVGAGI. At the junction V is shortened by 0 bases and J by 4 bases, with 9 bases in between. TCRbeta CDR3 regions were amplified from genomic DNA by means of the immunoSEQ Assay, a bias-controlled multiplex PCR. On the authors' methods: The number of nucleated cells in each sample was estimated from the amplification of reference gene primers within the assay. To quantify the absolute abundance of each unique TCRbeta CDR3 rearrangement, sequence reads were collapsed and filtered. For each sample, productive Simpson clonality was calculated as the square root of Simpson's diversity index over productive rearrangements. Imported from immuneACCESS, the table was reduced by TCRdb to in-frame sequences with V and J called. These copies leave out some clones; in studies compared against another copy, an unresolved V gene accounts for under half, and the cause of the remainder is not known. That table furnishes V, J and clone size, whereas the DNA furnished D and trimming. The sample has about 340,000 clones on record, 80% to 90% of them singletons. The top ten clonotypes cover 2.5% to 3% of the sample.

Material: peripheral blood. The receptor's source is a man aged 25 to 40 with active or convalescent COVID-19. The sequence joins TRBV6-5 to TRBJ1-1; the D gene cannot be resolved reliably. The CDR3 reads CASSYSSGSTEAFF. The DNA reads TGTGCCAGCAGTTACTCGAGCGGGAGCACTGAAGCTTTCTTT.